Presented here are 22 T cell receptor beta chains from one specimen sequenced in a study of T cells after yellow fever vaccination (dated by TCRdb to the late 2010s). The library was made by 5' RACE. The sequencer listed for this sample is Illumina HiSeq 2500. Using fastp at Q25 and MiXCR, TCRdb reprocessed the public reads and kept productive beta chains. All rows with the same CDR3 protein become a single entry with the most common DNA and genes. Here the sample has 620,000 or so distinct CDR3 sequences; 9% to 15% occur a single time. The biggest ten clones account for 15% of the sample. In the paper's terms, the treatment or condition label means: live attenuated yellow fever vaccine strain. Sequenced material: PBMCs, taken on the day of the yellow fever booster vaccination. Every receptor here comes from a man aged 30 to 45 who received the YFV17D yellow fever vaccine.

A few counts support this clonotype. The chain joins TRBV6-2 or TRBV6-3 to TRBJ2-2, with a tentative D call TRBD2 (5 bases). The CDR3 runs 12 residues. The germline V and J ends were trimmed by 8 bases and 6 bases, with 10 bases remaining between them. Germline loops: CDR1 MNHEY, CDR2 SVGEGT. In nucleotides, the CDR3 is TGTGCCAGCCGAATTAGCGCCGGGGAGCTGTTTTTT. Translated, it gives CASRISAGELFF.

The V call is TRBV3-1, the J call TRBJ2-7; a weak D match, TRBD2 (6 bases). V shed 3 bases and J shed 0 bases, with 12 bases lying between them. CDR3 length equals 15 residues. Germline V lookup: CDR1 LGHDT, CDR2 YNNKEL (reference sequence). CDR3 DNA: TGTGCCAGCAGCCAGCGGGACTCCGGCTCCTACGAGCAGTACTTC. It translates to CASSQRDSGSYEQYF.

The rearrangement joins TRBV18 to TRBJ2-4, with D perhaps TRBD1 or TRBD2 (6 bases each). The CDR3 consists of 14 residues. The germline gives CDR1 KGHSH, CDR2 LQKENI. Trimming stripped 2 bases from V and 6 bases from J, with 11 bases between. CDR3: CASSPLEGGNIQYF. DNA for the CDR3: TGTGCCAGCTCACCATTGGAGGGGGGAAACATTCAGTACTTC.

The chain couples TRBV30 to TRBJ2-2; D is uncertain. Germline V gene sequence: CDR1 GTSNPN, CDR2 SVGIG (reference sequence). Trimming took 1 base from V and 6 from J, leaving 9 bases between them. This CDR3 is 13 amino acids long. CDR3 sequence reads: CAWSEVLSGELFF. The CDR3 DNA sequence: TGTGCCTGGAGTGAGGTTCTATCCGGGGAGCTGTTTTTT.

This clonotype was picked up a small number of times. The chain uses TRBV5-1 and TRBJ2-7; D is unresolved. V lost 2 bases and J lost 3, with 12 bases in between. This CDR3 has 14 residues. CDR1 and CDR2 from the germline V gene are SGHRS and YFSETQ. The CDR3, as DNA: TGCGCCAGCAGCTTCGGCCCACCGGACTACGAGCAGTACTTC. Protein: CASSFGPPDYEQYF.

This clonotype has only a few counts. V and J are TRBV11-1 and TRBJ2-7; 7 positions match TRBD1. Per the germline V gene, CDR1 is SGHAT and CDR2 is FQDESV (reference sequence). The CDR3 has 19 residues. V gave up 5 bases and J gave up 3 bases; unmatched junction bases: 22. DNA of the CDR3: TGTGCCAGCAGCCATACAGCCTTAGGGACAGACGGTTTGTTCTACGAGCAGTACTTC. It is translated as CASSHTALGTDGLFYEQYF.

This clonotype was observed a few times. The J gene is TRBJ2-7, the V gene TRBV20-1, with 14 bases aligning to TRBD2. Germline assignment: CDR1 DFQATT and CDR2 SNEGSKA (reference sequence). After removal of 6 bases from V and 7 bases from J, the junction contained 5 bases not matched to a gene. The CDR3 runs 13 residues. The CDR3 is CSARLAGGWEQYF. The CDR3 nucleotides read TGCAGTGCCCGACTAGCGGGAGGGTGGGAGCAGTACTTC.

This clonotype was picked up a small number of times. The rearrangement joins TRBV25-1 to TRBJ1-5; D may be TRBD1 (5 bases). CDR3 length: 14 residues. CDR1 is MGHDK, CDR2 SYGVNS, per germline. Deletions cut 1 base from V and 3 bases from J, with 7 bases between. CDR3: CASSESGLNQPQHF. The CDR3 DNA reads TGTGCCAGCAGTGAATCAGGGCTCAATCAGCCCCAGCATTTT.

The rearrangement uses TRBV5-4 and TRBJ2-5, with 7 bases lining up with TRBD1. Germline V gene lookup returns CDR1 SGHNT and CDR2 YYREEE (reference sequence). CDR3 length equals 15 residues. Trimming cost V 6 bases and J 0 bases; bases outside gene matches: 8. The CDR3 spells CASTDRSVNQETQYF. DNA for the CDR3: TGTGCCAGCACGGACAGGTCCGTTAACCAAGAGACCCAGTACTTC.

The chain is built from TRBV11-2 and TRBJ2-1; 12 positions agree with TRBD2. Germline loops: CDR1 SGHAT, CDR2 FQNNGV. The CDR3 length is 20 residues. Trimming took 3 bases from V and 8 from J; bases not matched to a gene: 20. The CDR3: CASSLRLAGVYPSGRDEQFF. CDR3 nucleotides: TGTGCCAGCAGCTTGAGACTAGCGGGAGTCTATCCGAGTGGTAGGGATGAGCAGTTCTTC.

This clonotype was picked up many times. This chain links TRBV2 with TRBJ1-5; possibly TRBD1 for D (5 bases). CDR1 SNHLY and CDR2 FYNNEI come from the germline V gene. The ends were cut back, 9 bases at V and 1 base at J, with 13 bases in the middle. This CDR3 has 14 amino acids. DNA of the CDR3: TGTGCCAGTAGACCAGGGTTAAGCAATCAGCCCCAGCATTTT. Its protein is CASRPGLSNQPQHF.

This clonotype was observed a few times. This sequence joins TRBV20-1 and TRBJ1-5; D is uncertain. The germline V gene encodes CDR1 DFQATT and CDR2 SNEGSKA (reference sequence). There are 12 residues in the CDR3. Trimming took 3 bases from V and 6 from J, leaving 9 bases between them. CDR3 sequence: CSASREAQPQHF. DNA for the CDR3: TGCAGTGCTAGCCGGGAAGCTCAGCCCCAGCATTTT.

In the case of this clonotype: This may stem from a read error, because a much larger clone lies one nucleotide away. The chain has TRBV20-1 and TRBJ2-3; possible D gene TRBD1, 5 bases. CDR1 is DFQATT and CDR2 is SNEGSKA in the germline V gene (reference sequence). This CDR3 contains 13 residues. Here the CDR3 reads CSARLTDTDTQCF. The DNA for the CDR3 is TGCAGTGCTAGATTGACAGACACAGATACGCAGTGTTTT.

This clonotype was detected many times. This chain uses TRBV30 with TRBJ2-1; D is uncertain. CDR1 and CDR2 (germline): GTSNPN, SVGIG (reference sequence). The ends were cut back, 2 bases at V and 0 bases at J, with 20 bases in the middle. This CDR3 has 18 amino acids. The CDR3 DNA is TGTGCCTGGAGTTATCGGCCGGGCCCGCGAAGCTCCTACAATGAGCAGTTCTTC. Translated: CAWSYRPGPRSSYNEQFF.

This clonotype was detected a few times. The gene calls are TRBV9 and TRBJ2-1, with a weak D call TRBD2 (6 bases). CDR1 is SGDLS, CDR2 YYNGEE, per germline. The ends were cut back, 6 bases at V and 1 base at J, with 20 bases in the middle. This CDR3 is 17 amino acids long. CDR3 loop: CASTLGSSDRSYNEQFF. The CDR3 nucleotides are TGTGCCAGCACCCTGGGGTCTAGCGATCGGTCCTACAATGAGCAGTTCTTC.

Here the CDR3 DNA reads TGCAGTGCTAGATTGGCGCCGAACACTGAAGCTTTCTTT. It codes for CSARLAPNTEAFF. The rearrangement links TRBV20-1 to TRBJ1-1; no firm D call. Between the trimmed V and J ends, which lost 2 bases and 1 base, there was a span of 8 bases. This CDR3 has 13 residues. In germline, CDR1 is DFQATT, CDR2 SNEGSKA (reference sequence).

The sample holds many counts of this clonotype. The CDR3, as DNA: TGTGCCAGCAGTCCCATACAGATACTGAACACTGAAGCTTTCTTT. It specifies CASSPIQILNTEAFF. This rearrangement joins TRBV28 to TRBJ1-1; D not certain. Germline V lookup: CDR1 MDHEN, CDR2 SYDVKM. V lost 5 bases and J 0 bases, leaving 13 bases between the germline ends. CDR3 length: 15 amino acids.

V gene TRBV11-2 combines with J gene TRBJ2-4, with 11 bases identical to TRBD2. The CDR3 loop spans 15 amino acids. Trimming removed 5 bases from V and 6 bases from J; junction bases left unmatched: 6. Looked up from germline, CDR1 is SGHAT and CDR2 is FQNNGV. CDR3 amino acids: CASSPGLAAVNIQYF. CDR3 nucleotides: TGTGCCAGCAGCCCGGGACTAGCGGCGGTAAACATTCAGTACTTC.

This clonotype came up many times. V and J are TRBV29-1 and TRBJ2-7; D call uncertain. This CDR3 comprises 15 residues. Germline loops: CDR1 SQVTM, CDR2 ANQGSEA. V lost 3 bases and J lost 0, with 15 bases in between. The CDR3 nucleotides are TGCAGCGTTGAGAGTTCGGCAGGTCCCTCCTACGAGCAGTACTTC. As protein: CSVESSAGPSYEQYF.

The CDR3 loop is CASTRSPGEKLFF. CDR3 DNA sequence: TGTGCCAGCACACGCTCCCCAGGTGAAAAACTGTTTTTT. This chain connects TRBV12-3 or TRBV12-4 to TRBJ1-4; D is unresolved. This CDR3 is built from 13 residues. The ends were cut back, 7 bases at V and 7 bases at J, with 13 bases in the middle.

This clonotype appeared many times. The rearrangement uses TRBV5-6 and TRBJ1-1; 9 bases match TRBD1. CDR1 and CDR2 from the germline V gene are SGHDT and YYEEEE. V lost 5 bases to trimming and J lost 6 bases; unmatched junction nucleotides: 8. The CDR3 covers 14 residues. CDR3 sequence: CASSLRDRVPEAFF. As DNA, the CDR3 is TGTGCCAGCAGTCTCCGGGACAGGGTGCCTGAAGCTTTCTTT.

This clonotype occurred many times. The J gene is TRBJ1-2, the V gene TRBV12-3 or TRBV12-4; D call uncertain. There are 16 residues in the CDR3. V gave up 5 bases and J gave up 4 bases, with 20 bases separating them. This CDR3 is CASSAGGKGFGYGYTF. The CDR3 nucleotides read TGTGCCAGCAGTGCCGGAGGAAAGGGCTTCGGCTATGGCTACACCTTC.